The 5 T cell receptor beta chains presented below share a single source sample, sequenced in a study of cytomegalovirus exposure and HLA in healthy donors. Primers included in the PCR were 60 Vbeta and 13 Jbeta primers. Clones were read by immunoSEQ multiplex PCR, and TCRdb kept only the in-frame ones, dropping some. This table lists roughly 120,000 clones. Material for sequencing was PBMCs. Receptor source: a man in his forties in good health and CMV-seronegative.

By frequency, this clone registers large (0.1 to 1%). This rearrangement joins TRBV5-1 to TRBJ2-6; 7 nucleotides agree with TRBD2. CDR1 SGHRS and CDR2 YFSETQ come from the germline V gene. V lost 0 bases and J lost 0; bases outside the gene matches: 6. This CDR3 spans 18 amino acids. The DNA for the CDR3 is TGCGCCAGCAGCTTGGGGGAGGGTTCCATCTCTGGGGCCAACGTCCTGACTTTC. As protein: CASSLGEGSISGANVLTF.

CDR3 DNA sequence: TGTGCCAGCAGCTTATACAGGGACGACGGCTACACCTTC. This translates into CASSLYRDDGYTF. The chain is built from TRBV7-3 and TRBJ1-2, with D maybe TRBD1 (6 bases). The V gene lost 2 bases and the J gene lost 8 bases, with 12 bases spanning the gap. Germline-derived CDR1 and CDR2 are SGHTA and FQGTGA. This CDR3 contains 13 residues.

V usage is TRBV28 and J usage is TRBJ1-4; tentative D call: TRBD1 (5 bases). The V gene lost 8 bases and the J gene lost 8 bases, with 12 bases spanning the gap. The CDR3 loop spans 12 amino acids. Germline loops: CDR1 MDHEN, CDR2 SYDVKM. The CDR3 is CASGDLEEKLFF. DNA for the CDR3: TGTGCCAGCGGGGACTTGGAAGAAAAACTGTTTTTT.

The V and J genes are TRBV7-2 and TRBJ1-1, with 7 nucleotides matching TRBD1. Unmatched junction bases numbered 7, after V lost 5 bases and J lost 4 bases. CDR3 size: 14 residues. Looked up from germline, CDR1 is SGHTA and CDR2 is FQGNSA. The CDR3 coding sequence is TGTGCCAGCAGCGTATACTCAGGGGGCACTGAAGCTTTCTTT. Amino acid sequence: CASSVYSGGTEAFF.

The rearrangement uses TRBV5-1 and TRBJ2-5; 12 nucleotides line up with TRBD1. The CDR3 length is 15 residues. Germline V gene data show CDR1 as SGHRS and CDR2 as YFSETQ. After removal of 4 bases from V and 3 bases from J, the junction contained 4 bases not matched to a gene. CDR3 in DNA: TGCGCCAGCAGCCCGGGACAGGGGGCGGAAGAGACCCAGTACTTC. Protein sequence: CASSPGQGAEETQYF.